The rows below give T cell receptor beta chains drawn from one sample of a study of cytomegalovirus exposure and HLA in healthy donors. Assay: immunoSEQ multiplex PCR; the TCRdb copy retains only in-frame clones and omits some. Altogether about 160,000 clones are present, around 79% being singletons, with the ten largest covering around 2.5%. The specimen was PBMCs. These receptors were collected from a female donor in good health and CMV-seronegative. The CDR3 runs from the conserved cysteine through the conserved F or W. The order of the fields is D gene, clone size, J gene, V gene, CDR3 length, CDR3 protein, CDR3 DNA. A D gene is named only where the DNA matches it firmly. Size tells how often a clone was seen (once, few, many) or the class of an expanded clone, and some rows leave it out.

>-|-|TRBJ1-2|TRBV7-3|15
CASSLTGGAGYGYTF
TGTGCCAGCAGCTTAACGGGGGGGGCAGGGTATGGCTACACCTTC
>TRBD2|medium-sized|TRBJ2-1|TRBV6-4|15
CASSDGLAGGNEQFF
TGTGCCAGCAGTGACGGGCTAGCGGGAGGTAATGAGCAGTTCTTC
>TRBD1|few|TRBJ2-7|TRBV6-5|14
CASSSGQGSYEQYF
TGTGCCAGCAGCTCGGGACAGGGGAGTTACGAGCAGTACTTC
>-|once|TRBJ1-1|TRBV28|14
CASSLLAMNTEAFF
TGTGCCAGCAGTTTGTTGGCAATGAACACTGAAGCTTTCTTT
>-|-|TRBJ2-1|TRBV18|13
CASSPPSYNEQFF
TGTGCCAGCTCTCCCCCCTCGTACAATGAGCAGTTCTTC
>TRBD2|-|TRBJ2-7|TRBV30|14
CAWSFGLAEYEQYF
TGTGCCTGGAGTTTTGGACTAGCGGAATACGAGCAGTACTTC
>TRBD1|-|TRBJ1-2|TRBV6-5|15
CAAWDSRGGNYGYTF
TGTGCCGCATGGGACAGTAGAGGGGGAAACTATGGCTACACCTTC
>-|-|TRBJ2-7|TRBV7-6|14
CASSLMGAGYEQYF
TGTGCCAGCAGCTTGATGGGGGCGGGCTACGAGCAGTACTTC
>-|-|TRBJ2-4|TRBV6-6|12
CASSQGLDIQYF
TGTGCCAGCAGTCAGGGTCTGGACATTCAGTACTTC
>-|-|TRBJ2-7|TRBV23-1|16
CASSQSGRGASYEQYF
TGCGCCAGCAGTCAATCCGGCAGGGGGGCATCCTACGAGCAGTACTTC
>-|-|TRBJ1-4|TRBV18|15
CASSFSWGPNEKLFF
TGTGCCAGCTCTTTCAGCTGGGGGCCGAATGAAAAACTGTTTTTT
>-|-|TRBJ1-1|TRBV7-9|13
CASSLQGNTEAFF
TGTGCCAGCAGCTTACAGGGGAACACTGAAGCTTTCTTT
>-|-|TRBJ1-5|TRBV28|13
CANQGPSGQPQHF
TGTGCCAATCAGGGCCCGTCAGGTCAGCCCCAGCATTTT
>-|-|TRBJ1-5|TRBV7-2|15
CASSLSGDQYQPQHF
TGTGCCAGCAGCTTATCTGGAGACCAGTATCAGCCCCAGCATTTT
>-|-|TRBJ1-1|TRBV18|14
CASSLDRQNTEAFF
TGTGCCAGCTCACTCGACAGGCAGAACACTGAAGCTTTCTTT
>TRBD1|-|TRBJ1-5|TRBV19|14
CASSSGTVPQPQHF
TGTGCCAGTAGTAGCGGGACAGTCCCTCAGCCCCAGCATTTT
>-|-|TRBJ1-6|TRBV10-3|13
CAISELGNSPLHF
TGTGCCATCAGTGAGCTAGGTAATTCACCCCTCCACTTT
>-|-|TRBJ1-5|TRBV29-1|15
CSVVPGEGSNQPQHF
TGCAGCGTTGTCCCAGGGGAGGGTAGCAATCAGCCCCAGCATTTT
>TRBD1|-|TRBJ1-1|TRBV7-9|14
CASSLGQGATEAFF
TGTGCCAGCAGCCTAGGACAGGGGGCCACTGAAGCTTTCTTT
>-|-|TRBJ1-4|TRBV10-3|13
CATNSVTNEKLFF
TGTGCCACCAACTCCGTCACTAATGAAAAACTGTTTTTT
>-|-|TRBJ1-4|TRBV6-5|16
CASSSRNRRYNEKLFF
TGTGCCAGCAGTTCCCGGAACAGGCGTTATAATGAAAAACTGTTTTTT
>TRBD1|few|TRBJ2-3|TRBV6-6|14
CASRTGGRTDTQYF
TGTGCCAGCAGGACAGGGGGCCGTACAGATACGCAGTATTTT
>-|-|TRBJ2-1|TRBV7-9|11
CASSSLNEQFF
TGTGCCAGCAGCTCACTGAATGAGCAGTTCTTC
>TRBD1|-|TRBJ2-5|TRBV6-6|14
CASRGQGAQETQYF
TGTGCCAGCAGGGGACAGGGGGCTCAAGAGACCCAGTACTTC
>-|few|TRBJ1-2|TRBV2|15
CASSEALTGGYGYTF
TGTGCCAGCAGTGAAGCGTTAACGGGAGGCTATGGCTACACCTTC
>TRBD1|-|TRBJ2-3|TRBV19|17
CASSRHPGQGAADTQYF
TGTGCCAGTAGTAGACATCCGGGACAGGGGGCTGCAGATACGCAGTATTTT
>-|-|TRBJ2-6|TRBV5-1|16
CASSFGGASGANVLTF
TGCGCCAGCAGCTTTGGGGGGGCTTCTGGGGCCAACGTCCTGACTTTC
>-|-|TRBJ2-2|TRBV7-5|17
CARSLSGRAPGTGELFF
TGTGCCAGAAGCTTAAGCGGGAGGGCCCCGGGCACCGGGGAGCTGTTTTTT
>-|-|TRBJ2-5|TRBV27|14
CASSQQGRRETQYF
TGTGCCAGCAGTCAACAGGGGAGGAGAGAGACCCAGTACTTC
>TRBD1|-|TRBJ1-2|TRBV27|13
CASSWDRGMGYTF
TGTGCCAGCAGTTGGGACAGGGGCATGGGCTACACCTTC
>TRBD2|-|TRBJ2-2|TRBV5-1|15
CASSLKAGNTGELFF
TGCGCCAGCAGCTTGAAAGCGGGAAATACCGGGGAGCTGTTTTTT
>-|-|TRBJ2-5|TRBV21-1|16
CASSKSPDSRQETQYF
TGTGCCAGCAGCAAAAGTCCGGACTCCCGTCAAGAGACCCAGTACTTC
>TRBD1|few|TRBJ2-7|TRBV18|16
CASSPDRAKLPYEQYF
TGTGCCAGCTCACCAGACAGGGCCAAACTGCCCTACGAGCAGTACTTC
>-|-|TRBJ2-3|TRBV9|15
CASSVAGERTDTQYF
TGTGCCAGCAGCGTAGCGGGGGAGCGCACAGATACGCAGTATTTT
>-|-|TRBJ2-5|TRBV5-1|16
CASSLAGGAYGETQYF
TGCGCCAGCAGCTTGGCTGGGGGGGCGTATGGAGAGACCCAGTACTTC
>TRBD1|-|TRBJ2-3|TRBV6-5|14
CASRRQGLKDTQYF
TGTGCCAGCAGACGACAGGGGCTTAAAGATACGCAGTATTTT
>-|-|TRBJ1-5|TRBV4-1|14
CASKENVGNQPQHF
TGCGCCAGCAAAGAGAATGTCGGCAATCAGCCCCAGCATTTT